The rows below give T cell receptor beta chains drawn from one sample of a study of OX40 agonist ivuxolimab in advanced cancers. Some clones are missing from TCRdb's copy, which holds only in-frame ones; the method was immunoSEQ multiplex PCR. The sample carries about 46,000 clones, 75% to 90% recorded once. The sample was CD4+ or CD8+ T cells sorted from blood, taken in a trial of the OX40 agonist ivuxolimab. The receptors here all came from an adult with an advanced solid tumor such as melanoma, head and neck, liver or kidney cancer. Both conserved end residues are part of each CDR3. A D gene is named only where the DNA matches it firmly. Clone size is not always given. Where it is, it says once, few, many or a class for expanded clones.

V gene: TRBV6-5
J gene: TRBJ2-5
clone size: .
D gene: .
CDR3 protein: CASSYSQGARETQYF
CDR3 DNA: TGTGCCAGCAGTTACAGTCAGGGAGCAAGAGAGACCCAGTACTTC

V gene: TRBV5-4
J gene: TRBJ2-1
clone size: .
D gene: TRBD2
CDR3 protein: CASRTGLAGIEQFF
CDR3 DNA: TGTGCCAGCAGAACGGGACTAGCGGGGATAGAGCAGTTCTTC

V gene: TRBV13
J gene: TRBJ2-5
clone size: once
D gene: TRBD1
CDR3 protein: CASANQRIRDRVSETQYF
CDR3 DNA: TGTGCCAGCGCAAATCAACGTATTCGGGACAGGGTTTCCGAGACCCAGTACTTC

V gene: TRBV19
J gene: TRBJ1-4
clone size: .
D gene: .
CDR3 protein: CASSIGPDRINEKLFF
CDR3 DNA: TGTGCCAGTAGTATAGGCCCAGACAGGATTAATGAAAAACTGTTTTTT

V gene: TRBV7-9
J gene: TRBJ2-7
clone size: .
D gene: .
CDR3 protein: CASSLEPRSPHEQYF
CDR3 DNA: TGTGCCAGCAGCTTAGAACCACGCAGCCCCCACGAGCAGTACTTC

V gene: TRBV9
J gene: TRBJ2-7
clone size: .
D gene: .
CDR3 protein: CASSGQDSYEQYF
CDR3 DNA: TGTGCCAGCAGCGGACAGGACTCCTACGAGCAGTACTTC

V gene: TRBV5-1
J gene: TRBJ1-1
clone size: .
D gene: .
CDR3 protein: CASSLAGAENTEAFF
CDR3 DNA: TGCGCCAGCAGCTTGGCCGGGGCGGAGAACACTGAAGCTTTCTTT

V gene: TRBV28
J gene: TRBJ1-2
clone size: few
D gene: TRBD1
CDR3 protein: CASSPGQGFTNYGYTF
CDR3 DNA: TGTGCCAGCAGCCCGGGACAGGGCTTTACTAACTATGGCTACACCTTC

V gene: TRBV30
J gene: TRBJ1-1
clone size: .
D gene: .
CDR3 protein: CAWRDQGGDEAFF
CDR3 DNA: TGTGCCTGGAGGGATCAGGGCGGAGATGAAGCTTTCTTT

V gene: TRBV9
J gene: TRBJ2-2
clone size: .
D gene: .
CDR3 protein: CASSSEGRAGELFF
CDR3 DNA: TGTGCCAGCAGCTCAGAGGGCAGGGCCGGGGAGCTGTTTTTT

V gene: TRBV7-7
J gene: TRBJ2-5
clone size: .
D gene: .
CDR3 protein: CASSPSLMGGTQYF
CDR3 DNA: TGTGCTAGCAGCCCATCACTTATGGGGGGGACCCAGTACTTC

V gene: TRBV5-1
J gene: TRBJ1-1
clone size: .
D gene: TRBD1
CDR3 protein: CASSSTGIDTEAFF
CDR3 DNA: TGCGCCAGCAGCTCGACAGGGATTGACACTGAAGCTTTCTTT

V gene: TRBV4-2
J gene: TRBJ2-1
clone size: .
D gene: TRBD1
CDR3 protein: CASSQEDTLTGNEQFF
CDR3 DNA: TGTGCCAGCAGCCAAGAAGATACCCTGACAGGGAATGAGCAGTTCTTC

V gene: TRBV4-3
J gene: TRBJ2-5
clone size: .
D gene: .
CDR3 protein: CASSQDLPGAGETQYF
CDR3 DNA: TGCGCCAGCAGCCAAGATCTTCCAGGGGCGGGAGAGACCCAGTACTTC

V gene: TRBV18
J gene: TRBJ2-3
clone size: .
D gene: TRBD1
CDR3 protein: CASSAQTDRADTQYF
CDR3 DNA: TGTGCCAGCTCAGCCCAAACGGACAGGGCTGATACGCAGTATTTT

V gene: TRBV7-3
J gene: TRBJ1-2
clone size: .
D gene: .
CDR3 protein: CASSLTGAFGYTF
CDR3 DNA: TGTGCCAGCAGCTTAACAGGGGCATTTGGCTACACCTTC